This T cell receptor beta chain was identified in a study of cytomegalovirus exposure and HLA in healthy donors (dated by TCRdb to the late 2010s). About the investigation overall: In an earlier analysis of some 550 of the donors, approximately 260 Gb of sequence data and 90 million to 120 million unique TCR beta sequences from about 180 million T cells were reported. Both class I and class II loci were covered by HLA typing, at four-digit resolution. Donor age, sex, ethnicity and CMV serostatus were collected together with the repertoire data. A few DR-DQ haplotypes were treated as single units for association and clustering because of strong linkage in the cohort. Besides the first cohort of more than 650 subjects, a separate validation cohort made up of 95 to 150 different subjects was used. The study aimed to test whether cataloging public T cell receptors could reveal signatures of past pathogen exposure. Of the approximately 400 genotyped donors, about 84% fell in the genetic ancestry cluster associated with self-reported Caucasian donors. The number of donors typed differed by locus, with 629-630 for A, B, C, DRB1 and DQB1, approximately 500 for DQA1, 600 to 610 for DPA1, and some 470 for DPB1. A later genetic analysis used genome-wide SNP genotypes for about 60% of the 666 donors, treating that subset as a discovery cohort. Among 398 genotyped donors of the cohort, an average of approximately 230,000 unique TCR beta nucleotide sequences were sequenced per donor, roughly 20% of them non-productive. To decide whether each TCR beta V gene segment behaved as functional or pseudogenic, an earlier analysis of nearly 600 of the donors relied on high-throughput TCR beta sequencing. To study patterns of TCR occurrence, a later analysis re-analyzed previously published TCR beta repertoires from 650 to 750 donors and added high-resolution HLA genotyping. The T cell repertoires of some 670 subjects were profiled by immunosequencing and related to cytomegalovirus serostatus. All discovery cohort repertoires had been generated on a single sequencing platform. Rather than using new phenotypic data, the later analysis identified candidate immune exposures from TCR beta sequences and from how often those sequences occurred across donors. To predict cytomegalovirus infection status, the study combined high-throughput TCR immunosequencing, statistical association of individual TCRs with disease status, and machine learning. About 310 gigabases of sequencing data and approximately 93 million unique TCR sequences were included in an early release covering roughly 600 HLA-typed donors. General findings and caveats noted by the study authors: At a false discovery rate of 0.05, a later analysis linked fewer than 20,000 TCR beta sequences to specific HLA alleles. A group of highly shared sequence variants was considered likely to be a technical artifact of the sequencing pipeline. The 87-base-pair reads could not distinguish some IMGT-functional V segments, including TRBV6-2 and TRBV6-3, so those segments were excluded. Immune exposure information for the cohort was limited to CMV serostatus. When HLA alleles, especially DR and DQ, strongly co-occurred, attributing TCR associations to individual alleles was difficult. Because counts were too low, some 17 rarely observed V segments, including chromosome 9 orphons, were excluded from the earlier analysis of some 540 of the donors. An association between a missense DCLRE1C variant and V-gene and J-gene trimming of TCR beta chains was found in a later genetic analysis and replicated in an independent cohort. A later analysis found that HLA-associated TCR beta chains were more clonally expanded and had lower generation probabilities than equally common non-associated chains. Across donors, most TCR sequences were observed very rarely, whereas some public TCRs were present in many individuals. In a later analysis, TCR association rates were found to vary across HLA loci, with the most associated TCRs seen for DRB1 alleles and the fewest for HLA-C alleles. According to a later genetic analysis, donors in an Asian-associated ancestry cluster had fewer N-insertions in productive TCRs than the approximately 650-donor mean. In an earlier analysis of 587 of the donors, most TCR beta V segments appeared in productive rearrangements about 87% or about 30% of the time, broadly matching IMGT annotations. In the study, 150 to 200 TCR beta chains were listed as associated with cytomegalovirus. Presence/absence analyses assumed roughly uniform sequencing depth across donors, an assumption that may not hold. A later analysis found that most CMV-associated TCR beta chains appeared HLA-restricted, with HLA associations seemingly driven largely by CMV exposure. Cytomegalovirus status was reported to be diagnosed by the classifier with high specificity and sensitivity in both the original and validation cohorts. Because HLA typing was unavailable for some donors at each locus, only the typed subset was used in association tests. According to a later analysis, parvovirus B19, influenza, CMV and Epstein-Barr virus appeared linked to several top co-occurrence clusters. A further reported finding was that TCR beta sequences accurately predicted the HLA-A and HLA-B alleles for most subjects in the first cohort. The authors suggested that the approach could potentially be generalized to other disease states and immunological phenotypes. Correlated functional status among segregating V segments might be attributable to linkage disequilibrium, but an unknown experimental factor could not be ruled out. Only TCR beta chains were sequenced in this cohort, and the absence of alpha or paired-chain data limited detectable features. In vitro tests confirmed that three of the cytomegalovirus-associated TCR beta chains recognize cytomegalovirus antigens.

About this clone: Its antigen remains undetermined. Per-base qualities were not stored, and no clone one base away is much larger.

The library was prepared using the immunoSEQ multiplex PCR assay. For the multiplex PCR, a mixture combining 60 forward primers for TCR Vbeta segments and 13 reverse primers for TCR Jbeta segments was used. The CDR3 region of rearranged TCR beta genes was amplified from genomic DNA with a multiplex PCR assay. Amplified TCR beta libraries were sequenced as 87-base-pair reads on the Illumina HiSeq System. As for the authors' bioinformatics: In a later analysis, tens of millions of unique TCR beta chains were counted across the approximately 670 repertoires, and approximately 11 million of these chains were shared by at least two donors. Raw reads were error-corrected and collapsed into unique sequences by a nearest-neighbor algorithm in which closely related sequences were merged to remove PCR and sequencing errors. V, D and J gene segments were assigned by aligning CDR3 sequences to IMGT reference sequences. For a sequence to be retained, a match of at least six nucleotides was required to both a V gene segment and a J gene segment. A rearrangement was called productive if the CDR3 had no stop codons and remained in frame with V and J, and every other rearrangement was called non-productive. CDR3 was defined according to IMGT convention as the region running from the second conserved V-encoded cysteine to the conserved J-encoded phenylalanine. The earlier analysis of about 640 of the donors excluded any sequence lacking an unambiguous match to a single V gene segment. An earlier analysis of around 600 of the donors classified V segments as functional when productive rearrangements were above 56.7% and as segregating when the standard deviation between donors was above 5%. A statistical classification framework was developed to diagnose cytomegalovirus status using the catalog of TCR beta chain sequences. A later analysis assigned V and J genes by comparing TCR nucleotide sequences with IMGT/GENE-DB human TR gene sequences. A later analysis assigned CDR3 sequences and most-parsimonious VDJ recombination scenarios with the TCRdist pipeline. In a later analysis, each TCR beta chain was defined by its CDR3 amino acid sequence together with its V-gene family, and reads lacking a unique V-gene family were excluded. In a later analysis, approximately 640 highly shared, low-generation-probability nucleotide sequences were removed to address suspected cross-contamination and a sequencing artifact. In a later analysis, a clonal expansion index for each public chain was calculated from normalized within-repertoire ranks of inferred template counts. Generation probabilities in a later analysis came from a VDJ recombination model fitted to out-of-frame rearrangements, and those results were checked against IGoR. In a later analysis, TCR-TCR, TCR-HLA and TCR-CMV co-occurrence was scored with hypergeometric tests, and a repertoire-size bias correction was applied to TCR pairs. In a later analysis, false discovery rates were estimated by permuting HLA or CMV assignments 20 times. A later analysis grouped co-occurring TCRs with DBSCAN, adding TCRdist sequence similarity when clustering within HLA-allele-positive subsets. Co-occurrence clustering excluded repertoires with fewer than 30,000 or more than 120,000 public chains, plus five with anomalous nucleotide sharing. The table comes from immuneACCESS by way of TCRdb, which keeps in-frame sequences with V and J called. Part of the clones is missing from these tables; in studies checked, under half for an unresolved V gene and the rest for unknown reasons. The D gene and trimming were derived from the DNA, and the V and J assignments and clone size from that table. In all, the sample holds 150,000 to 200,000 clones, and about 90% of those were seen once. The top ten clonotypes cover about 0.24% of the sample.

For this chain, trimming is 6 bases at the V end and 3 bases at the J end, and the number of junction bases without a gene match is 6. Looking up the germline V gene yields CDR1 SQVTM and CDR2 ANQGSEA. The CDR3 sequence holds 14 residues, the cysteine and phenylalanine included. Only the CDR3 region is kept as DNA, spanning 42 bases read in frame from base 1. The cohort consisted of 666 healthy bone marrow donors. At the time of sampling, all cohort members were nominally healthy, though unrecorded immune exposures were likely present. The donor tested CMV seronegative, placing the donor among the 300 to 450 seronegative members of the cohort. Each donor provided a peripheral blood sample, and peripheral blood mononuclear cells were used for TCR beta sequencing. Genomic DNA was extracted from the blood cell samples with the Qiagen DNeasy Blood Extraction Kit.

The TCR originated in a girl less than two years old in good health and CMV-seronegative. The chain is made from TRBV29-1 and TRBJ2-1; 9 nucleotides in the junction match TRBD2. What was sequenced was PBMCs. This receptor has the CDR3 CSVAGTSSYNEQFF. The sequenced DNA: TGCAGCGTAGCCGGGACTAGCAGCTACAATGAGCAGTTCTTC.